This T cell receptor beta chain was identified during a study of blood T cell repertoires in COVID-19. Turning to the study itself: COVID-19 samples from acute and convalescent phases originated in the United States, Italy and Spain. T cells, B-cell-depleted T cells, or PBMCs provided the cDNA or gDNA that served as material.

In the original analysis: Reference gene primer amplification in the assay estimated nucleated cell counts. Measured with immunoSEQ multiplex PCR; TCRdb has only the in-frame clones, and not every one. From that table come the V and J calls and clone size; the DNA was used to work out D and trimming. The sample yields under 200,000 clones, 88% seen once. This receptor was taken from a man aged 40-55 years with active or convalescent COVID-19. Sample: peripheral blood.

CDR3 sequence reads: CASKYPGQGTGELFF. The CDR3 DNA follows: TGTGCCAGCAAATACCCGGGACAGGGGACCGGGGAGCTGTTTTTT. The chain uses TRBV27 and TRBJ2-2; 10 bases map to TRBD1. This CDR3 region has 15 residues. Per the germline V gene, CDR1 is MNHEY and CDR2 is SMNVEV (reference sequence). V shed 7 bases and J 5 bases; nucleotides not matched to a gene: 7.